This is a list of T cell receptor beta chains from one sample in a study of T cell repertoires in cytomegalovirus infection. Via MiXCR, TCRdb re-called the reads, giving one row per CDR3 protein. There are about 700,000 distinct CDR3 sequences in the sample; around 30% occur only once, and about 20% lies in the top ten. The antigens for these receptors are not known. This specimen consisted of cultured PBMCs, obtained from culture after CMV antigen stimulation. These receptors all stem from a human donor in good health (CMV status not recorded). Some clones in this sample may be carry-over from other donors' samples. Both conserved end residues are part of each CDR3. The D gene is left open where the match is weak. A row's size may be missing; if present it is once, few, many or a size class.

d_call: NA
clone_size: few
j_call: TRBJ2-3
v_call: TRBV7-2
cdr3_aa: CASSLAFKVDTQYF
cdr3_nt: TGTGCCAGCAGCTTAGCCTTTAAAGTGGATACGCAGTATTTT

d_call: TRBD2
clone_size: NA
j_call: TRBJ2-3
v_call: TRBV7-6
cdr3_aa: CASSFLTGTSGTDTQYF
cdr3_nt: TGTGCCAGCAGCTTCCTAACCGGGACTAGCGGTACAGATACGCAGTATTTT

d_call: NA
clone_size: NA
j_call: TRBJ2-7
v_call: TRBV4-1
cdr3_aa: CASSQDPGLYEQYF
cdr3_nt: TGCGCCAGCAGCCAAGATCCGGGCCTCTACGAGCAGTACTTC

d_call: NA
clone_size: NA
j_call: TRBJ2-5
v_call: TRBV25-1
cdr3_aa: CASSLDGQETQYF
cdr3_nt: TGTGCCAGCAGTCTCGACGGACAAGAGACCCAGTACTTC

d_call: NA
clone_size: NA
j_call: TRBJ2-3
v_call: TRBV20-1
cdr3_aa: CSASSTDTQYF
cdr3_nt: TGCAGTGCCAGTAGCACAGATACGCAGTATTTT

d_call: TRBD1
clone_size: NA
j_call: TRBJ1-1
v_call: TRBV18
cdr3_aa: CASSPPTGVNTEAFF
cdr3_nt: TGTGCCAGCTCACCGCCGACAGGGGTGAACACTGAAGCTTTCTTT

d_call: TRBD1
clone_size: many
j_call: TRBJ2-1
v_call: TRBV7-2
cdr3_aa: CASLRDRGYFDEQFF
cdr3_nt: TGTGCCAGCCTACGGGACAGGGGTTATTTCGATGAGCAGTTCTTC

d_call: TRBD1
clone_size: few
j_call: TRBJ1-4
v_call: TRBV14
cdr3_aa: CASSQWTGTTNEKLFF
cdr3_nt: TGTGCCAGCAGCCAATGGACAGGAACAACTAATGAAAAACTGTTTTTT

d_call: NA
clone_size: few
j_call: TRBJ2-5
v_call: TRBV11-2
cdr3_aa: CASSPGTAKWEETQYF
cdr3_nt: TGTGCCAGCAGCCCAGGGACCGCCAAATGGGAAGAGACCCAGTACTTC

d_call: NA
clone_size: many
j_call: TRBJ1-1
v_call: TRBV7-2
cdr3_aa: CASSTIRGTEAFF
cdr3_nt: TGTGCCAGCAGCACTATCAGGGGCACTGAAGCTTTCTTT

d_call: TRBD2
clone_size: NA
j_call: TRBJ2-3
v_call: TRBV7-9
cdr3_aa: CASRALALSTDTQYF
cdr3_nt: TGTGCCAGCAGAGCACTAGCGTTAAGCACAGATACGCAGTATTTT

d_call: TRBD2
clone_size: few
j_call: TRBJ2-5
v_call: TRBV7-9
cdr3_aa: CASSHSRVSGGPGTQYF
cdr3_nt: TGTGCCAGCAGCCATAGCCGGGTTAGCGGGGGTCCCGGGACCCAGTACTTC

d_call: NA
clone_size: NA
j_call: TRBJ2-3
v_call: TRBV15
cdr3_aa: CATSGRPGPSRDTQYF
cdr3_nt: TGTGCCACCAGCGGCCGGCCGGGCCCAAGTAGAGATACGCAGTATTTT

d_call: NA
clone_size: NA
j_call: TRBJ1-2
v_call: TRBV18
cdr3_aa: CASSPVAGPDYGYTF
cdr3_nt: TGTGCCAGCTCACCCGTGGCGGGCCCCGACTATGGCTACACCTTC

d_call: NA
clone_size: few
j_call: TRBJ2-5
v_call: TRBV7-8
cdr3_aa: CASSLTRGQTFKETQYF
cdr3_nt: TGTGCCAGCAGCCTAACAAGAGGACAGACGTTTAAGGAGACCCAGTACTTC

d_call: NA
clone_size: NA
j_call: TRBJ1-2
v_call: TRBV4-1
cdr3_aa: CASSPGFSGGYTF
cdr3_nt: TGCGCCAGCAGCCCCGGTTTTAGCGGGGGCTACACCTTC

d_call: NA
clone_size: NA
j_call: TRBJ2-7
v_call: TRBV20-1
cdr3_aa: CSVRGFEYEQYF
cdr3_nt: TGCAGTGTCCGTGGGTTTGAATACGAGCAGTACTTC

d_call: NA
clone_size: once
j_call: TRBJ1-4
v_call: TRBV25-1
cdr3_aa: CATSPPGTSLKEKLFF
cdr3_nt: TGTGCGACCTCCCCCCCGGGGACGAGCTTGAAGGAAAAACTGTTTTTT

d_call: TRBD1
clone_size: NA
j_call: TRBJ1-6
v_call: TRBV20-1
cdr3_aa: CSADRDNSPLHF
cdr3_nt: TGCAGTGCAGACAGGGATAATTCACCCCTCCACTTT

d_call: TRBD1
clone_size: NA
j_call: TRBJ2-3
v_call: TRBV2
cdr3_aa: CAGAGQGADTQYF
cdr3_nt: TGTGCCGGCGCGGGACAGGGGGCAGATACGCAGTATTTT

d_call: NA
clone_size: NA
j_call: TRBJ1-5
v_call: TRBV4-1
cdr3_aa: CASSQGIGSNQPQHF
cdr3_nt: TGCGCCAGCAGCCAAGGCATTGGGAGCAATCAGCCCCAGCATTTT

d_call: NA
clone_size: NA
j_call: TRBJ2-3
v_call: TRBV30
cdr3_aa: CAWSARALSDTQYF
cdr3_nt: TGTGCCTGGAGTGCTCGGGCATTGTCCGATACGCAGTATTTT

d_call: NA
clone_size: few
j_call: TRBJ1-2
v_call: TRBV12-3/TRBV12-4
cdr3_aa: CASSLVRYYGYTF
cdr3_nt: TGTGCCAGCAGTTTAGTCCGGTACTATGGCTACACCTTC

d_call: TRBD2
clone_size: few
j_call: TRBJ2-5
v_call: TRBV12-3/TRBV12-4
cdr3_aa: CASSLVSGVAETQYF
cdr3_nt: TGTGCCAGCAGTTTAGTTAGCGGGGTTGCAGAGACCCAGTACTTC

d_call: NA
clone_size: NA
j_call: TRBJ2-1
v_call: TRBV12-3/TRBV12-4
cdr3_aa: CASISGDEQFF
cdr3_nt: TGTGCCAGCATCTCTGGGGATGAGCAGTTCTTC

d_call: NA
clone_size: few
j_call: TRBJ2-2
v_call: TRBV11-2
cdr3_aa: CASSRLSGNTGELFF
cdr3_nt: TGTGCCAGCAGCCGCCTCAGCGGGAACACCGGGGAGCTGTTTTTT

d_call: NA
clone_size: few
j_call: TRBJ2-7
v_call: TRBV7-8
cdr3_aa: CASGKQASGSYEQYF
cdr3_nt: TGTGCCAGCGGCAAACAGGCCTCCGGTTCCTACGAGCAGTACTTC

d_call: NA
clone_size: few
j_call: TRBJ2-5
v_call: TRBV7-8
cdr3_aa: CASSSFSGTQYF
cdr3_nt: TGTGCCAGCAGCTCTTTTTCTGGGACCCAGTACTTC

d_call: TRBD2
clone_size: once
j_call: TRBJ2-1
v_call: TRBV10-3
cdr3_aa: CAIGLLAGGNEQFF
cdr3_nt: TGTGCCATCGGTCTACTAGCGGGGGGCAATGAGCAGTTCTTC

d_call: NA
clone_size: few
j_call: TRBJ1-5
v_call: TRBV7-2
cdr3_aa: CASSLEADAGQPQHF
cdr3_nt: TGTGCCAGCAGCTTAGAGGCGGACGCGGGGCAGCCCCAGCATTTT

d_call: NA
clone_size: NA
j_call: TRBJ2-3
v_call: TRBV11-3
cdr3_aa: CASSSQRGRADTQYF
cdr3_nt: TGTGCCAGCAGCTCCCAGAGAGGAAGGGCAGATACGCAGTATTTT

d_call: TRBD2
clone_size: few
j_call: TRBJ2-1
v_call: TRBV20-1
cdr3_aa: CSARDRLAGRNEQFF
cdr3_nt: TGCAGTGCTAGAGATAGGCTAGCGGGAAGGAATGAGCAGTTCTTC

d_call: NA
clone_size: few
j_call: TRBJ1-5
v_call: TRBV20-1
cdr3_aa: CSARGQNQPQHF
cdr3_nt: TGCAGTGCTAGGGGTCAGAATCAGCCCCAGCATTTT

d_call: NA
clone_size: NA
j_call: TRBJ1-1
v_call: TRBV27
cdr3_aa: CASSLTRGEAFF
cdr3_nt: TGTGCCAGCAGTTTAACACGAGGGGAGGCTTTCTTT

d_call: NA
clone_size: few
j_call: TRBJ2-7
v_call: TRBV4-2
cdr3_aa: CASSQGGIYEQYF
cdr3_nt: TGTGCCAGCAGCCAAGGCGGGATCTACGAGCAGTACTTC

d_call: NA
clone_size: NA
j_call: TRBJ2-7
v_call: TRBV23-1
cdr3_aa: CASSHDCSYEQYF
cdr3_nt: TGCGCCAGCAGTCACGACTGCTCCTACGAGCAGTACTTC

d_call: TRBD2
clone_size: NA
j_call: TRBJ2-1
v_call: TRBV19
cdr3_aa: CASSIDPSGYNEQFF
cdr3_nt: TGTGCCAGTAGTATAGATCCTAGCGGGTACAATGAGCAGTTCTTC

d_call: NA
clone_size: few
j_call: TRBJ1-2
v_call: TRBV4-1
cdr3_aa: CASSPVFPPDYGYTF
cdr3_nt: TGCGCCAGCAGCCCTGTTTTTCCCCCGGACTATGGCTACACCTTC

d_call: TRBD1
clone_size: few
j_call: TRBJ2-5
v_call: TRBV7-6
cdr3_aa: CASSATGDRAVETQYF
cdr3_nt: TGTGCCAGCAGCGCTACAGGGGATCGGGCAGTCGAGACCCAGTACTTC

d_call: NA
clone_size: many
j_call: TRBJ2-5
v_call: TRBV20-1
cdr3_aa: CSASGTPQETQYF
cdr3_nt: TGCAGTGCTAGTGGGACACCACAAGAGACCCAGTACTTC

d_call: NA
clone_size: NA
j_call: TRBJ1-6
v_call: TRBV5-4
cdr3_aa: CASSPPSGVGPLHF
cdr3_nt: TGTGCCAGCAGCCCCCCGTCGGGAGTGGGACCCCTCCACTTT

d_call: NA
clone_size: many
j_call: TRBJ2-5
v_call: TRBV7-2
cdr3_aa: CASSLIEVQETQYF
cdr3_nt: TGTGCCAGCAGCTTAATCGAGGTTCAAGAGACCCAGTACTTC

d_call: NA
clone_size: NA
j_call: TRBJ1-5
v_call: TRBV20-1
cdr3_aa: CSAMTGGPAQPQHF
cdr3_nt: TGCAGTGCAATGACGGGAGGGCCTGCTCAGCCCCAGCATTTT

d_call: TRBD1
clone_size: many
j_call: TRBJ1-6
v_call: TRBV7-8
cdr3_aa: CASSFLAGQSNSPLHF
cdr3_nt: TGTGCCAGCAGCTTTTTGGCGGGACAGTCGAATTCACCCCTCCACTTT

d_call: TRBD2
clone_size: NA
j_call: TRBJ2-7
v_call: TRBV10-3
cdr3_aa: CAISLGRSSYEQYF
cdr3_nt: TGTGCCATCAGTCTCGGGAGGAGCTCCTACGAGCAGTACTTC

d_call: NA
clone_size: few
j_call: TRBJ2-1
v_call: TRBV7-6
cdr3_aa: CASSRLATNNEQFF
cdr3_nt: TGTGCCAGCAGTAGATTAGCGACAAACAATGAGCAGTTCTTC